Each of the 15 T cell receptor beta chains below was sequenced from the same sample in a study of T-cell reconstitution after alpha-beta-depleted transplantation in children. This sample's TCRbeta library carried unique molecular identifier barcodes. TCRdb redid the calling of the PCR reads with MiXCR, one entry per CDR3 protein. The sample yields about 610,000 distinct CDR3 sequences, about 10% seen once. This material consisted of PBMCs from the stem cell graft donor, taken from the stem cell graft. Receptor source: a human donor who donated a stem cell graft to a child with acute myeloid leukemia.

This clonotype occurred many times. The chain combines TRBV12-3 or TRBV12-4 with TRBJ1-5; 7 bases are shared with TRBD1. V trimming: 2 bases; J trimming: 6 bases; junction bases outside the gene matches: 10. CDR3 length equals 16 residues. CDR3 coding DNA: TGTGCCAGCAGTTTACTCCCCAGACAGGGAGGTCAGCCCCAGCATTTT. Protein product: CASSLLPRQGGQPQHF.

Only a few counts were recorded for this clonotype. The chain has TRBV19 and TRBJ2-4; D uncertain. Germline-derived CDR1 and CDR2 are LNHDA and SQIVND (reference sequence). This CDR3 has 12 amino acids. V gave up 0 bases and J gave up 7 bases, with 4 bases separating them. The CDR3 coding sequence is TGTGCCAGTAGTATAGATCGTAACATTCAGTACTTC. It yields the protein CASSIDRNIQYF.

In nucleotides, the CDR3 is TGCGCCAGCAGCCAAGAGGCCAGCGGGTCCTACCGGAGTGAGCAGTTCTTC. Its translation: CASSQEASGSYRSEQFF. This chain joins TRBV4-3 and TRBJ2-1, with D maybe TRBD2 (6 bases). CDR1 LGHNA and CDR2 YSLEER come from the germline V gene. The CDR3 is 17 amino acids. Trimming pared 0 bases from V and 9 bases from J, leaving 21 bases between.

This chain links TRBV9 with TRBJ2-1, with 10 bases lining up with TRBD2. CDR1 SGDLS and CDR2 YYNGEE come from the germline V gene. With 4 bases clipped from V and 4 bases from J, the junction kept 8 bases outside the gene matches. The CDR3 covers 16 residues. The CDR3 DNA sequence: TGTGCCAGCAGCCGCGTGGGACTAGCGAATTACAATGAGCAGTTCTTC. This encodes CASSRVGLANYNEQFF.

This chain uses TRBV7-9 with TRBJ2-7; D uncertain. V dropped 1 base and J dropped 5 bases, with 9 bases sitting between them. Per germline, CDR1 SEHNR and CDR2 FQNEAQ (reference sequence). This CDR3 has 13 residues. The CDR3 sequence: CASSLEAGHEQYF. In DNA form, the CDR3 reads TGTGCCAGCAGCTTAGAGGCCGGGCACGAGCAGTACTTC.

The CDR3: CASSRTPQVRGTEAFF. CDR3 nucleotide sequence: TGTGCCAGCAGCCGCACCCCTCAGGTCAGGGGCACTGAAGCTTTCTTT. V gene TRBV12-3 or TRBV12-4 combines with J gene TRBJ1-1, with D maybe TRBD1 (6 bases). V was pared by 6 bases and J by 4 bases, with 21 bases between. The CDR3 is made up of 16 amino acids.

The V call is TRBV29-1, the J call TRBJ2-1; TRBD2 is a possible D gene (6 bases). The CDR3 sequence is 12 residues long. Looked up from germline, CDR1 is SQVTM and CDR2 is ANQGSEA. Trimming cost V 6 bases and J 7 bases, with 13 bases left between them. The CDR3 sequence is CSVVLARNEQFF. CDR3 in DNA: TGCAGCGTCGTCCTAGCGAGAAATGAGCAGTTCTTC.

The chain employs TRBV6-1 and TRBJ1-2; D gene ambiguous. The CDR3 consists of 17 residues. The V end was cut by 8 bases, the J end by 3 bases, with 25 bases between. Germline CDR1 is MNHNS and CDR2 is SASEGT. CDR3 DNA sequence: TGTGCCAGCTTCTCCCCGGCGGTAAAGGGTGAGGACTATGGCTACACCTTC. Amino acids: CASFSPAVKGEDYGYTF.

The chain employs TRBV5-1 and TRBJ2-2; tentatively, D is TRBD1 or TRBD2 (5 bases each). The CDR3 is made up of 14 amino acids. The V end lost 0 bases, the J end lost 6 bases, and 9 bases lay between the germline ends. CDR1 and CDR2 (germline): SGHRS, YFSETQ. CDR3 sequence (DNA): TGCGCCAGCAGCTTGGCAACGGGGCCCGGGGAGCTGTTTTTT. Protein product: CASSLATGPGELFF.

Worth noting for this clonotype: At one end the junction does not follow the germline gene, possibly because of a read error. The chain carries TRBV11-1 and TRBJ2-2, with TRBD2 matching over 7 bases. The germline CDR1 and CDR2 sequences are SGHAT and FQDESV (reference sequence). CDR3 length: 16 amino acids. The CDR3 DNA reads TGTGTCAGCAGCTTCTCCGCGGGGGCGAACACCGGGGAGCTGTTTTTT. Translating it yields CVSSFSAGANTGELFF.

This clonotype was counted at least ten times. This chain links TRBV29-1 with TRBJ2-1, with no clear D. Germline loops: CDR1 SQVTM, CDR2 ANQGSEA. The CDR3 is 10 amino acids. Trimming left V 2 bases short and J 11 bases short, with 7 bases between. The CDR3 DNA follows: TGCAGCGTTGAATATGTGAAGCAGTTCTTC. Translation gives CSVEYVKQFF.

This clonotype was observed at least ten times. This rearrangement joins TRBV6-1 to TRBJ2-1; 12 bases map to TRBD2. The V gene's germline CDR1 is MNHNS and CDR2 SASEGT. The CDR3 consists of 15 residues. Trimming at V came to 5 bases and at J to 4 bases, leaving 3 bases not matched to a gene. DNA of the CDR3: TGTGCCAGCAGTAGGACTAGCGGGGATTACAATGAGCAGTTCTTC. Translated, it gives CASSRTSGDYNEQFF.

This clonotype was observed many times. The V call is TRBV20-1, the J call TRBJ1-5, with TRBD1 identical over 10 bases. Germline assignment: CDR1 DFQATT and CDR2 SNEGSKA (reference sequence). With V trimmed by 6 bases and J by 5 bases, 7 bases remained unmatched. The CDR3 sequence is 14 residues long. The CDR3 loop is CSAPLGQGYQPQHF. Here the CDR3 DNA reads TGCAGTGCCCCCCTGGGACAGGGGTATCAGCCCCAGCATTTT.

There are a few counts of this clonotype. The chain carries TRBV7-2 and TRBJ2-1; possible D gene TRBD2, 5 bases. Deletions cut 3 bases from V and 3 bases from J, with 6 bases between. In germline, CDR1 is SGHTA, CDR2 FQGNSA. There are 13 residues in the CDR3. The CDR3 sequence: CASSLDFYNEQFF. In DNA form, the CDR3 reads TGTGCCAGCAGCTTGGACTTCTACAATGAGCAGTTCTTC.

The sample holds a few counts of this clonotype. V is TRBV20-1 and J is TRBJ2-7, with 8 bases identical to TRBD1. The ends lost 3 bases at V and 2 bases at J; junction bases unmatched: 6. There are 14 residues in the CDR3. CDR1 DFQATT and CDR2 SNEGSKA come from the germline V gene (reference sequence). The CDR3 is CSASLRDRTYEQYF. The DNA for the CDR3 is TGCAGTGCTAGCCTCCGGGACAGGACCTACGAGCAGTACTTC.